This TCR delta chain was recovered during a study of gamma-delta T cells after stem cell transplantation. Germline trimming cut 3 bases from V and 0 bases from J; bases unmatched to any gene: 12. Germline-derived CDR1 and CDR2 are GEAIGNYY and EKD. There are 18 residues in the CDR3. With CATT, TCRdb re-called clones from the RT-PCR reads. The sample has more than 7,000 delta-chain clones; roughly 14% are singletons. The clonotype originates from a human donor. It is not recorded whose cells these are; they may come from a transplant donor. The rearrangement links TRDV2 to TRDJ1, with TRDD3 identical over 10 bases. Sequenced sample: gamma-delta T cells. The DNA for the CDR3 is TGTGCCTGTGACGAGGTTGGTTGGGGGATACCTTACACCGATAAACTCATCTTT. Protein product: CACDEVGWGIPYTDKLIF.